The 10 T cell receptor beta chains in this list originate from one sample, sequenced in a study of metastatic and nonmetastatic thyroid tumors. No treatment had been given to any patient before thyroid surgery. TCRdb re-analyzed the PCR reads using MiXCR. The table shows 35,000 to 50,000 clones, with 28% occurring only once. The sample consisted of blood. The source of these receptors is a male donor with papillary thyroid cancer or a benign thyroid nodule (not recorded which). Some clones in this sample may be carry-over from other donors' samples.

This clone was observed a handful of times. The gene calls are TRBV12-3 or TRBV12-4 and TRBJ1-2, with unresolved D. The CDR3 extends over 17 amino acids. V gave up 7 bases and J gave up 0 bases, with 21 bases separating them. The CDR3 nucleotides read TGTGCCAGCATTCCCGGAGTCAGTCATATAACTAACTATGGCTACACCTTC. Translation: CASIPGVSHITNYGYTF.

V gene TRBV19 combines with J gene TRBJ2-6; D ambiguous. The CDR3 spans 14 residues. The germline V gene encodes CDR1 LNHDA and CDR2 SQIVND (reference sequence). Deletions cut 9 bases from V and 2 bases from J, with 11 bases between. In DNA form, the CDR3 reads TGTGCCAGCGCTTCTCAAGCTGGGGCCAACGTCCTGACTTTC. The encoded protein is CASASQAGANVLTF.

The CDR3 nucleotides are TGTGCCAAGACGATGGGCGGGAGGGCCCAAGAGACCCAGTACTTC. Protein sequence: CAKTMGGRAQETQYF. V and J are TRBV6-1 and TRBJ2-5, with 9 positions matching TRBD2. The V gene's germline CDR1 is MNHNS and CDR2 SASEGT. This CDR3 is built from 15 residues. V lost 10 bases to trimming and J lost 1 base; unmatched junction nucleotides: 10.

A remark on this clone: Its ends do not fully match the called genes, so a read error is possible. CDR3 in DNA: TGTGCCAGCAGCATAACTAGCGGAGGGGGGTGGAATGAGCAGTTCTTC. This gives the protein CASSITSGGGWNEQFF. The chain carries TRBV7-3 and TRBJ2-1; TRBD2 matches at 8 bases. Germline V gene sequence: CDR1 SGHTA, CDR2 FQGTGA. The CDR3 is 16 amino acids.

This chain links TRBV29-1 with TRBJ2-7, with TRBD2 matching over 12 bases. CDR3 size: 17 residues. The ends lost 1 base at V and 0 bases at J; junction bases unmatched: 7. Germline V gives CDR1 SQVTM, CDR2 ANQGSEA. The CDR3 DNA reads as TGCAGCGTTGAAGGTCTAGCGGGAGGGGTGAGCTCCTACGAGCAGTACTTC. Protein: CSVEGLAGGVSSYEQYF.

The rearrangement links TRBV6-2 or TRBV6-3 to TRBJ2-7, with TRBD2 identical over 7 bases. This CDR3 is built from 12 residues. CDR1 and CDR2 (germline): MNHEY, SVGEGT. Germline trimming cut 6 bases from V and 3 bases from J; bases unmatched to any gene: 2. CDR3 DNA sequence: TGTGCCAGCAGGGGGGGGAACTACGAGCAGTACTTC. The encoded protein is CASRGGNYEQYF.

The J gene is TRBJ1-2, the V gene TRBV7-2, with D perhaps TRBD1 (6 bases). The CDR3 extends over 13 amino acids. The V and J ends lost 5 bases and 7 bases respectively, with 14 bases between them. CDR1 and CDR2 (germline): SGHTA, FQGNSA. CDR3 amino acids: CASSTVGGVGYTF. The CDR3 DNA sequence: TGTGCCAGCAGCACAGTGGGGGGCGTTGGCTACACCTTC.

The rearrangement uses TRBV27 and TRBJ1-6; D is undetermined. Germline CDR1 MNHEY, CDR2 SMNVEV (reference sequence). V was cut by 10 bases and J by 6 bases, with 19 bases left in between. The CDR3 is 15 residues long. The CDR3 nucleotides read TGTGCCATCAGAGGGCAGGCTTTGCCTAATTCACCCCTCCACTTT. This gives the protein CAIRGQALPNSPLHF.

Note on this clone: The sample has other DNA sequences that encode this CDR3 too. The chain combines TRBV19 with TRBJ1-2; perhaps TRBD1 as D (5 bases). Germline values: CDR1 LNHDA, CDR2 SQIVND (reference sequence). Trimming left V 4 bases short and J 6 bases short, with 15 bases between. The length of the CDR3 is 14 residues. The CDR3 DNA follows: TGTGCCAGTAGTAATTTTGCAGGGATGGATGGCTACACCTTC. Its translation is CASSNFAGMDGYTF.

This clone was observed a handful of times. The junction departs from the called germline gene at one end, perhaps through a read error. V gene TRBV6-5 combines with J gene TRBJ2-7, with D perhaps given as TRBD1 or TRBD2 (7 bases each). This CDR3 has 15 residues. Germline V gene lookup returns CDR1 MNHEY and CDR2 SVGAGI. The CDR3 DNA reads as TGTGCCAGCAAGTTGGGGGGAGGGGGCCGTTACGGGCAGTACTTC. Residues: CASKLGGGGRYGQYF.